The TCR gamma chain described here comes from a study of Vδ1+ human thymocytes. Vdelta1+ thymocyte sorts reached between about 96% and 99.6% purity. The template was reverse-transcribed extracted RNA. CDR3 amplicons came from multiplex PCR with pooled V-gene forward and constant-region reverse primers. TCRdb repeated clone calling on the multiplex PCR reads with CATT. The table includes tens of thousands of gamma-chain clones, 20% to 25% detected once. Germline CDR1 and CDR2: VINAFY and YDVSNSKD. With V trimmed by 3 bases and J by 5 bases, 10 bases remained unmatched. This CDR3 has 14 residues. In the case of this clone: Its antigen remains unknown.

Whole-study findings and limits: Thymic TRG and TRD repertoires appeared highly polyclonal. Unlike peripheral blood Vdelta1+ controls, thymic delta-chain sequences included 15% to 20% Vdelta2 and few Vdelta3. TRG sequences recurred across donors, whereas TRD sequences stayed essentially private.

This rearrangement joins TRGV5 to TRGJ1 or TRGJ2. Sequenced: Vdelta1+ gamma-delta thymocytes from the thymus. The subset: FACS-sorted CD3+ TCRalphabeta- TCRVdelta1+ TCRVdelta2- thymocytes. The sequence was collected from a girl under three years old who had congenital heart surgery. CDR3 in amino acids: CATWDGRGDYKKLF. The CDR3 region has the DNA TGTGCCACCTGGGACGGCAGAGGAGATTATAAGAAACTCTTT.